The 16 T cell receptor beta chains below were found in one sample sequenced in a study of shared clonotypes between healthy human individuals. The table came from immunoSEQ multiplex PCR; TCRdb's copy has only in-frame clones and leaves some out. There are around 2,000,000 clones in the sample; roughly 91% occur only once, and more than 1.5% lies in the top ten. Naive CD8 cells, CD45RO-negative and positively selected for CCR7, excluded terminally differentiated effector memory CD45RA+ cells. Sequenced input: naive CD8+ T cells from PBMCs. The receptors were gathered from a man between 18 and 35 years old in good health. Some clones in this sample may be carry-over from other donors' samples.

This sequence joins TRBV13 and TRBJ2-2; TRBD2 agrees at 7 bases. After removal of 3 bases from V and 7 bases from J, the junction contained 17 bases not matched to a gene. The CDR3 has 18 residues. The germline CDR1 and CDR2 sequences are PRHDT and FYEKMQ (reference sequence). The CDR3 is CASSFATSRPTPDGELFF. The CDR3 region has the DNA TGTGCCAGCAGCTTCGCGACTAGCCGGCCTACACCCGACGGGGAGCTGTTTTTT.

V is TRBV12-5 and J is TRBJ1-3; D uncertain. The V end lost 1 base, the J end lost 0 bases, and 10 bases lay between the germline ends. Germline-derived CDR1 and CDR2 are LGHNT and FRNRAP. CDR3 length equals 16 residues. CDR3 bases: TGTGCTAGTGGTTTGGGGCCTCCGGGCTCTGGAAACACCATATATTTT. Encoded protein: CASGLGPPGSGNTIYF.

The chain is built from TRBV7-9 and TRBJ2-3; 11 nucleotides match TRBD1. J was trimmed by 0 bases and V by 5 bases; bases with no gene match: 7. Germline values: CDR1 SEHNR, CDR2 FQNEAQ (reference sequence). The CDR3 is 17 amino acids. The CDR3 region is CASSPRDRGGSTDTQYF. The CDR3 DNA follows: TGTGCCAGCAGCCCAAGGGACAGGGGGGGTAGCACAGATACGCAGTATTTT.

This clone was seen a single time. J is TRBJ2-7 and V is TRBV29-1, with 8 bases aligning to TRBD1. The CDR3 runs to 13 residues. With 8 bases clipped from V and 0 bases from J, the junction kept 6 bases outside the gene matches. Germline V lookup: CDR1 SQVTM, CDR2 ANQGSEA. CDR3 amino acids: CSTRTGSSYEQYF. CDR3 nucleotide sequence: TGCAGCACGCGGACAGGGAGCTCCTACGAGCAGTACTTC.

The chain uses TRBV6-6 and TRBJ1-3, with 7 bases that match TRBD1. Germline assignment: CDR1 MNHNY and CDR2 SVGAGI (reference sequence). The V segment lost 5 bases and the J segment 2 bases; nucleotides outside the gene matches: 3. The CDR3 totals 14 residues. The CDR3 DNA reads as TGTGCCAGCAGTCCAGACAGGGCTGGAAACACCATATATTTT. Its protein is CASSPDRAGNTIYF.

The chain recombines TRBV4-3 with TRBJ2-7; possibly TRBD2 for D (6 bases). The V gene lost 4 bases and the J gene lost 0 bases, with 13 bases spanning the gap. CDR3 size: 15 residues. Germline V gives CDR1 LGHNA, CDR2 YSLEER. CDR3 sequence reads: CASSLQAGSSYEQYF. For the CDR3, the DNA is TGCGCCAGCAGCCTCCAGGCCGGGAGCTCCTACGAGCAGTACTTC.

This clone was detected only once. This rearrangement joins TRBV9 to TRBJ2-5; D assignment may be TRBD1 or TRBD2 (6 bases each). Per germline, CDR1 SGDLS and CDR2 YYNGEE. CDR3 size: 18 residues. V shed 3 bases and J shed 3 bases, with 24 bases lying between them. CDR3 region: CASSALPPPGGAEETQYF. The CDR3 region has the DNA TGTGCCAGCAGCGCACTACCTCCCCCCGGGGGCGCCGAAGAGACCCAGTACTTC.

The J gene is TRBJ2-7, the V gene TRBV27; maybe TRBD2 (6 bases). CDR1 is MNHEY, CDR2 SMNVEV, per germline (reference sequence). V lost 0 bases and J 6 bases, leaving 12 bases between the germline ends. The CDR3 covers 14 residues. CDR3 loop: CASSLSGGAREQYF. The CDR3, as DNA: TGTGCCAGCAGTTTATCGGGGGGAGCGCGCGAGCAGTACTTC.

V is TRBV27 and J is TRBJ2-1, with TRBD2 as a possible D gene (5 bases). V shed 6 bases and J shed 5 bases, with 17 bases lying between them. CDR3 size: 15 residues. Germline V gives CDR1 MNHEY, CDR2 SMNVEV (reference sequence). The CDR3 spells CASSLDSGLHNEQFF. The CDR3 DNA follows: TGTGCCAGCAGCCTAGACTCAGGACTCCACAATGAGCAGTTCTTC.

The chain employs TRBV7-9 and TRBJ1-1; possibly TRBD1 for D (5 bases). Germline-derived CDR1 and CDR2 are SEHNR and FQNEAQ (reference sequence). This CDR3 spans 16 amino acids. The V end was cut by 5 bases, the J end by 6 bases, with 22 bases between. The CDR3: CASSPRDGGKWSEAFF. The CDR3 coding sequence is TGTGCCAGCAGCCCTAGGGACGGAGGAAAATGGTCTGAAGCTTTCTTT.

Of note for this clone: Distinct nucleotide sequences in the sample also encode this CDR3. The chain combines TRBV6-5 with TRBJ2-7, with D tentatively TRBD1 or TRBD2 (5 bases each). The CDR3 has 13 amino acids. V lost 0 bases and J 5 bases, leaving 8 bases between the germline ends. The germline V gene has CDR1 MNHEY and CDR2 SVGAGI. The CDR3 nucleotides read TGTGCCAGCAGTTACTCGGGGGTACACGAGCAGTACTTC. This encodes CASSYSGVHEQYF.

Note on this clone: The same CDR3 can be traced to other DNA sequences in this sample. CDR3 DNA: TGTGCCAGCAGTTCCCGGACAAACACAGATACGCAGTATTTT. Amino acids: CASSSRTNTDTQYF. The chain links TRBV28 to TRBJ2-3; TRBD1 is a possible D gene (5 bases). Germline CDR1 is MDHEN and CDR2 is SYDVKM. Between the trimmed V and J ends, which lost 4 bases and 2 bases, there was a span of 10 bases. The CDR3 is made up of 14 amino acids.

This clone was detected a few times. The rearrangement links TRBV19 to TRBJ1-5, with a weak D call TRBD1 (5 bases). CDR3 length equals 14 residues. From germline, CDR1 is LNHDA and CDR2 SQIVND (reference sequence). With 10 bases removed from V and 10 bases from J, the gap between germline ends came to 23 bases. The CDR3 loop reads CATTEGVGTSPQHF. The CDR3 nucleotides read TGTGCCACCACAGAAGGGGTCGGAACCAGCCCCCAGCATTTT.

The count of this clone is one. In DNA, the CDR3 is TGTGCCAGCAGACAGTTAGCCAAAAACATTCAGTACTTC. As protein: CASRQLAKNIQYF. The genes are TRBV27 and TRBJ2-4; D remains unclear. CDR3 size: 13 residues. Germline CDR1 reads MNHEY; CDR2 reads SMNVEV (reference sequence). The germline V and J ends were trimmed by 6 bases and 0 bases, with 6 bases remaining between them.

CDR3 protein: CASSLIARSYNEQFF. CDR3 DNA sequence: TGTGCCAGCAGTTTAATAGCGCGCTCCTACAATGAGCAGTTCTTC. The chain combines TRBV27 with TRBJ2-1; D may be TRBD2 (5 bases). The CDR3 consists of 15 residues. Germline values: CDR1 MNHEY, CDR2 SMNVEV (reference sequence). V was clipped by 2 bases and J by 0 bases, with 8 bases between them.

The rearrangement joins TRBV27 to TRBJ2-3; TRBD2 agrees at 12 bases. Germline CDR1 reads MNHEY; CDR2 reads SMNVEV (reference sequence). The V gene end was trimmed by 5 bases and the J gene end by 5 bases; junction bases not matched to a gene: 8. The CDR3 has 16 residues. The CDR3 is CASSTLAGGPGDTQYF. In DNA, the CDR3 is TGTGCCAGCAGTACCCTAGCGGGAGGGCCCGGAGATACGCAGTATTTT.